The clone carrying this TCR beta chain was seen once. Assay used: immunoSEQ multiplex PCR; TCRdb lists only in-frame clones, some missing. The sample holds about 14,000 clones; about 82% are singletons and the top ten take roughly 25%. The source of the sample is a study of T cells in tumors after PD-1 blockade. About the research overall: No patient had prior checkpoint blockade, systemic immunosuppression, or radiotherapy within 4 weeks. Either cemiplimab 350 mg every 2 weeks or pembrolizumab 200 mg every 3 weeks was given. A subset received ongoing vismodegib 150 mg daily alongside anti-PD-1 therapy. Blood samples averaged around 100,000 templates (range about 21,000-260,000) and under 40,000 unique clonotypes.

The CDR3 sequence is 12 residues long. Trimming pared 0 bases from V and 5 bases from J, leaving 5 bases between. In germline, CDR1 is SGHRS, CDR2 YFSETQ. This clonotype was obtained from a human donor with basal cell carcinoma. The rearrangement uses TRBV5-1 and TRBJ1-2; no firm D call. The material sequenced was PBMCs, taken after anti-PD-1 treatment. The CDR3 DNA follows: TGCGCCAGCAGCTTGGGAGCATATGGCTACACCTTC. It encodes CASSLGAYGYTF.